Shown below are 5 T cell receptor beta chains from a single sample sequenced in a study of T cell clonality in common variable immunodeficiency. Study observations and caveats: Reportedly, TCR beta sequences from common variable immunodeficiency showed fewer deletions and N-nucleotide insertions.

These receptors have no known antigen. Assay used: immunoSEQ multiplex PCR; TCRdb lists only in-frame clones, some missing. Observed in the sample are 10,000 to 13,000 clones, none of them singletons. The sample comprised peripheral blood mononuclear cells. These receptors all stem from a human donor with common variable immunodeficiency.

In its sample, this clone was seen a few times. CDR3 residues: CASSIQTSGAYNEQFF. The part of the CDR3 DNA that was read is TGTGCCAGTAGTATTCAAACTAGCGGGGCCTACAATGAG. The chain employs TRBV19 and TRBJ2-1, with 10 bases that match TRBD2. The CDR3 extends 3 residues past the end of the read, so its final part is completed from the germline J gene. The CDR3 has 16 residues. Germline lookup yields CDR1 LNHDA and CDR2 SQIVND (reference sequence). V was clipped by 3 bases and J by 2 bases; unmatched bases: 4.

This clone has more than one count but fewer than ten. From the germline J gene comes the end of the CDR3, since the read stops 3 residues before it. The chain is built from TRBV7-6 and TRBJ1-6; 7 positions match TRBD1. After removal of 5 bases from V and 7 bases from J, the junction contained 8 bases not matched to a gene. This CDR3 has 15 residues. Germline V gene sequence: CDR1 SGHVS, CDR2 FNYEAQ. This CDR3 reads CASSPTDRENSPLHF. CDR3 bases read: TGTGCCAGCAGCCCAACCGACAGGGAAAATTCACCC.

As for this clone: The read ends 3 residues before the CDR3 terminus; that terminus is restored from the germline J gene. V gene TRBV7-9 combines with J gene TRBJ2-1; TRBD1 might be the D (5 bases). The germline V and J ends were trimmed by 8 bases and 4 bases, with 12 bases remaining between them. The CDR3 contains 13 residues. The germline V gene has CDR1 SEHNR and CDR2 FQNEAQ (reference sequence). CDR3 DNA, as far as it was read: TGTGCCAGCGAGACAGACCATTACAATGAG. Its protein product is CASETDHYNE. The complete CDR3 reads CASETDHYNEQFF.

To note about this clone: The CDR3 end falls 3 residues outside the read, so it is completed with the germline J gene. The rearrangement uses TRBV7-2 and TRBJ2-7; TRBD2 matches at 7 bases. The trim removed 1 base at V and 6 bases at J, leaving 3 bases unmatched. The CDR3 has 13 residues. Germline loops: CDR1 SGHTA, CDR2 FQGNSA. The sequenced part of the CDR3 DNA is TGTGCCAGCAGCTTAGGCGGGAGCGGCGAG. This sequence encodes CASSLGGSGE. The full CDR3 protein reads CASSLGGSGEQYF.

The sample holds a few counts of this clone. The CDR3 goes on 3 residues after the read ends, and that part is filled in from the germline J gene. This chain links TRBV29-1 with TRBJ2-5; 7 bases line up with TRBD1. CDR1 and CDR2 (germline): SQVTM, ANQGSEA. Trimming cost V 5 bases and J 0 bases; bases outside gene matches: 6. The CDR3 consists of 14 residues. CDR3 DNA, as far as it was read: TGCAGCGTTAGGGGGCGGGCCAACCAAGAGACC. Its translation: CSVRGRANQET. The whole CDR3 region reads CSVRGRANQETQYF.